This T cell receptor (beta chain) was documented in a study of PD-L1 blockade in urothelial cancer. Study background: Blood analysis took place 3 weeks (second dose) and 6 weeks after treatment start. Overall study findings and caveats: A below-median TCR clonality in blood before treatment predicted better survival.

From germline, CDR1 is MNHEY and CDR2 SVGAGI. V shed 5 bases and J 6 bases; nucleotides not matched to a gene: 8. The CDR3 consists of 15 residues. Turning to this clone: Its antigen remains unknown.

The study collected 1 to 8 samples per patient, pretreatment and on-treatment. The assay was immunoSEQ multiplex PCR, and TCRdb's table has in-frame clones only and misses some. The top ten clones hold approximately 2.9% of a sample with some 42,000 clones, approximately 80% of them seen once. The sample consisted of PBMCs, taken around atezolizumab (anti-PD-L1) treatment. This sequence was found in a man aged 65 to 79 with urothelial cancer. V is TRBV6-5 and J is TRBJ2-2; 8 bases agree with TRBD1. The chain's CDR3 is CASSLGQGGAGELFF. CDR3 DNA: TGTGCCAGCAGTCTAGGACAGGGAGGCGCCGGGGAGCTGTTTTTT.